This passage covers 21 T cell receptor beta chains from one sample sequenced in a study of T cell responses to AZD1222 COVID-19 vaccine (dated by TCRdb to about 2021). What the time point label conveys for this sample: baseline before first vaccination. Libraries were made using the immunoSEQ multiplex PCR assay. In TCRdb, the immuneACCESS table is reduced to in-frame sequences with V and J assigned. These tables do not hold every clone; where another copy was compared, an unresolved V gene accounts for under half, and the others remain unexplained. This sample has more than 95,000 clones in its table, and more than 75% of those were observed once. The ten biggest clones cover over 9.5% of the sample. The sequencing here drew on peripheral blood, taken on day 0 of AZD1222 vaccination. The receptors were gathered from an adult in good health.

This chain connects TRBV5-4 to TRBJ1-3; D is uncertain. CDR3 length: 15 amino acids. The V and J ends lost 0 bases and 2 bases respectively, with 9 bases between them. Germline V gene lookup returns CDR1 SGHNT and CDR2 YYREEE (reference sequence). CDR3 coding DNA: TGTGCCAGCAGCTTGGAGGCGGGGACTGGAAACACCATATATTTT. Residues: CASSLEAGTGNTIYF. Combining the CDR3 with reference TRBV5-4 and TRBJ1-3 gives the whole variable domain ETGVTQSPTHLIKTRGQQVTLRCSSQSGHNTVSWYQQALGQGPQFIFQYYREEENGRGNFPPRFSGLQFPNYSSELNVNALELDDSALYLCASSLEAGTGNTIYFGEGSWLTVV.

The chain employs TRBV7-2 and TRBJ1-2, with TRBD1 matching 11 bases. In germline, CDR1 is SGHTA, CDR2 FQGNSA. The CDR3 totals 16 residues. V shed 2 bases and J 4 bases; nucleotides not matched to a gene: 6. The CDR3 loop is CASSLQGTGGSYGYTF. The CDR3 nucleotides are TGTGCCAGCAGCTTACAGGGGACAGGGGGGAGCTATGGCTACACCTTC.

V is TRBV20-1 and J is TRBJ1-1; D ambiguous. The V gene lost 3 bases and the J gene lost 1 base, with 15 bases spanning the gap. The CDR3 runs to 15 residues. Germline lookup yields CDR1 DFQATT and CDR2 SNEGSKA (reference sequence). The CDR3 region is CSASSWERPNTEAFF. CDR3 DNA: TGCAGTGCTAGTTCGTGGGAGCGTCCGAACACTGAAGCTTTCTTT.

This clone showed up just a few times. The chain has TRBV5-6 and TRBJ1-1, with 7 bases matching TRBD1. The germline V gene encodes CDR1 SGHDT and CDR2 YYEEEE. The length of the CDR3 is 18 residues. Trimming at V came to 7 bases and at J to 1 base, leaving 19 bases not matched to a gene. CDR3 amino acids: CASRFGPHRDRENTEAFF. CDR3 sequence (DNA): TGTGCCAGCCGTTTTGGTCCCCATCGGGACAGAGAGAACACTGAAGCTTTCTTT.

This clone has a handful of counts. The chain joins TRBV18 to TRBJ2-1; 14 bases are a match to TRBD2. The junction had 5 bases not matched to a gene; V was cut back by 2 bases and J by 14 bases. Germline lookup yields CDR1 KGHSH and CDR2 LQKENI. The CDR3 runs 14 residues. CDR3 sequence reads: CASSPNKGLAGEFF. CDR3 nucleotides: TGTGCCAGCTCACCAAATAAGGGACTAGCGGGGGAGTTCTTC.

This clone was detected a few times. The rearrangement links TRBV6-2 or TRBV6-3 to TRBJ2-7; 11 nucleotides match TRBD1. This CDR3 has 15 residues. V gave up 6 bases and J gave up 2 bases; unmatched junction bases: 6. Germline V gives CDR1 MNHEY, CDR2 SVGEGT. CDR3 region: CASSRLGQGAYEQYF. The CDR3 nucleotides read TGTGCCAGCAGCCGCCTGGGACAGGGGGCCTACGAGCAGTACTTC.

The chain combines TRBV6-2 or TRBV6-3 with TRBJ2-1; D is possibly TRBD1 (6 bases). This CDR3 spans 15 amino acids. The V gene lost 2 bases and the J gene lost 4 bases, with 12 bases spanning the gap. Germline CDR1 reads MNHEY; CDR2 reads SVGEGT. This chain's CDR3 is CASSYQGTDYNEQFF. The CDR3 DNA follows: TGTGCCAGCAGTTACCAGGGGACGGATTACAATGAGCAGTTCTTC.

This chain links TRBV5-1 with TRBJ1-1; D is unresolved. Germline V gene data show CDR1 as SGHRS and CDR2 as YFSETQ. This CDR3 spans 13 amino acids. Trimming took 4 bases from V and 1 from J, leaving 8 bases between them. CDR3 sequence (DNA): TGCGCCAGCAGCGACCAAGCGAACACTGAAGCTTTCTTT. This translates into CASSDQANTEAFF.

The chain has TRBV20-1 and TRBJ1-2; no clear D gene. The germline V gene has CDR1 DFQATT and CDR2 SNEGSKA (reference sequence). V lost 6 bases and J lost 4, with 9 bases in between. The CDR3 is 11 residues long. The CDR3: CSAGSIYGYTF. CDR3 DNA: TGCAGTGCGGGGAGCATCTATGGCTACACCTTC.

V usage is TRBV5-4 and J usage is TRBJ2-3; no clear D gene. The CDR3 length is 13 residues. The V gene's germline CDR1 is SGHNT and CDR2 YYREEE (reference sequence). The ends were cut back, 2 bases at V and 1 base at J, with 5 bases in the middle. The CDR3 region is CASSFSRTDTQYF. The CDR3 nucleotides are TGTGCCAGCAGCTTCTCCCGCACAGATACGCAGTATTTT.

The gene calls are TRBV29-1 and TRBJ1-2; D unclear. This CDR3 comprises 16 residues. CDR1 and CDR2 (germline): SQVTM, ANQGSEA. Trimming stripped 0 bases from V and 2 bases from J, with 16 bases between. The CDR3 reads CSVEDGNEGGNYGYTF. For the CDR3, the DNA is TGCAGCGTTGAAGATGGGAACGAGGGAGGGAACTATGGCTACACCTTC.

The rearrangement joins TRBV5-1 to TRBJ2-1, with unresolved D. V was cut by 0 bases and J by 7 bases, with 14 bases left in between. There are 15 residues in the CDR3. CDR1 and CDR2 from the germline V gene are SGHRS and YFSETQ. In nucleotides, the CDR3 is TGCGCCAGCAGCTTGGTCCCCGCTAACCTAAATGAGCAGTTCTTC. Its translation: CASSLVPANLNEQFF.

This clone appeared once. V and J are TRBV19 and TRBJ1-2; weak D call: TRBD1 (5 bases). The CDR3 runs 16 residues. Germline V lookup: CDR1 LNHDA, CDR2 SQIVND (reference sequence). The V end lost 6 bases, the J end lost 4 bases, and 21 bases lay between the germline ends. The CDR3 is CASSITWDALGYGYTF. CDR3 DNA: TGTGCCAGTAGCATAACCTGGGACGCGCTGGGCTATGGCTACACCTTC.

This clone was recorded once. The rearrangement joins TRBV18 to TRBJ1-2; D gene ambiguous. With 5 bases removed from V and 4 bases from J, the gap between germline ends came to 11 bases. The germline V gene encodes CDR1 KGHSH and CDR2 LQKENI. The CDR3 spans 13 residues. CDR3 bases: TGTGCCAGCTCAGCGGACGGGATCTATGGCTACACCTTC. This sequence encodes CASSADGIYGYTF.

The chain recombines TRBV14 with TRBJ1-3; D remains ambiguous. V was cut by 0 bases and J by 1 base, with 13 bases left in between. CDR1 and CDR2 (germline): SGHDN, FVKESK. This CDR3 contains 17 residues. The CDR3 spells CASSQDHRWRSGNTIYF. The CDR3 coding sequence is TGTGCCAGCAGCCAAGATCATCGGTGGAGGTCTGGAAACACCATATATTTT.

The chain joins TRBV29-1 to TRBJ2-7, with 7 bases identical to TRBD1. V dropped 1 base and J dropped 3; count of bases not matched to a gene: 9. CDR3 length: 15 residues. Germline V gene lookup returns CDR1 SQVTM and CDR2 ANQGSEA. CDR3 in DNA: TGCAGCGTTGAAGTCGGAACAGGGGTAGGCTACGAGCAGTACTTC. This gives the protein CSVEVGTGVGYEQYF.

The chain links TRBV7-9 to TRBJ2-7, with 10 bases identical to TRBD2. V lost 1 base, J lost 4 bases, and 13 bases stayed unmatched. CDR3 length equals 18 residues. Germline assignment: CDR1 SEHNR and CDR2 FQNEAQ (reference sequence). The CDR3 DNA reads as TGTGCCAGCAGCTTAGGGGCTCTGTTAGCGGGGGGTGTGTACGAGCAGTACTTC. The encoded protein is CASSLGALLAGGVYEQYF. The whole variable domain, remainder taken from reference TRBV7-9 and TRBJ2-7, is DTGVSQNPRHKITKRGQNVTFRCDPISEHNRLYWYRQTLGQGPEFLTYFQNEAQLEKSRLLSDRFSAERPKGSFSTLEIQRTEQGDSAMYLCASSLGALLAGGVYEQYFGPGTRLTVT.

This clone was counted a single time. The CDR3 here is CASSSGFSTDTQYF. The CDR3 coding sequence is TGTGCCAGCAGCTCAGGGTTCAGCACAGATACGCAGTATTTT. The rearrangement uses TRBV5-4 and TRBJ2-3; possibly TRBD1 for D (5 bases). The CDR3 length is 14 residues. Trimming cost V 3 bases and J 0 bases, with 8 bases left between them. Per the germline V gene, CDR1 is SGHNT and CDR2 is YYREEE (reference sequence). Full variable domain (rest looked up from reference TRBV5-4 and TRBJ2-3): ETGVTQSPTHLIKTRGQQVTLRCSSQSGHNTVSWYQQALGQGPQFIFQYYREEENGRGNFPPRFSGLQFPNYSSELNVNALELDDSALYLCASSSGFSTDTQYFGPGTRLTVL.

The chain's CDR3 is CASSHGTGQGLHYGYTF. CDR3 DNA: TGTGCCAGCAGCCATGGGACAGGTCAAGGGCTTCACTATGGCTACACCTTC. V gene TRBV3-1 (or the pseudogene TRBV3-2) combines with J gene TRBJ1-2; 8 bases line up with TRBD1. Per the germline V gene, CDR1 is LGHDT and CDR2 is YNNKEL (reference sequence). With 3 bases clipped from V and 3 bases from J, the junction kept 12 bases outside the gene matches. The CDR3 is 17 amino acids.

The chain employs TRBV11-2 and TRBJ2-3; unclear D gene. V was pared by 6 bases and J by 4 bases, with 14 bases between. This CDR3 region has 14 residues. The germline CDR1 and CDR2 sequences are SGHAT and FQNNGV. The CDR3 region is CASSQYLTADTQYF. The CDR3 region has the DNA TGTGCCAGCAGTCAATATCTAACGGCAGATACGCAGTATTTT.

This chain connects TRBV28 to TRBJ2-7, with 10 bases matching TRBD2. The CDR3 is 15 residues long. V shed 5 bases and J 6 bases; nucleotides not matched to a gene: 10. Looked up from germline, CDR1 is MDHEN and CDR2 is SYDVKM. This chain's CDR3 is CASSPPGTSVGEQYF. CDR3 in DNA: TGTGCCAGCAGTCCACCCGGGACTAGCGTCGGCGAGCAGTACTTC.